This T cell receptor (beta chain) was obtained from a study of T cell changes during pregnancy in multiple sclerosis. This table comes from immunoSEQ multiplex PCR, and its TCRdb copy is limited to in-frame clones, with some not included. This sample has under 55,000 clones, with roughly 95% found just once. The CDR3 is 15 residues long. With 0 bases clipped from V and 7 bases from J, the junction kept 3 bases outside the gene matches. CDR1 and CDR2 (germline): SGHNT, YYREEE (reference sequence). This chain connects TRBV5-4 to TRBJ2-1; 11 positions match TRBD2. Sequencing was performed on CD4+ T cells from peripheral blood mononuclear cells, taken in the third trimester of pregnancy. This TCR was recovered from a female donor with multiple sclerosis, enrolled in a pregnancy study. CDR3 protein: CASSLVSGGGNEQFF. The CDR3 DNA sequence: TGTGCCAGCAGCTTGGTTAGCGGGGGGGGAAATGAGCAGTTCTTC.